One sample yielded the 11 T cell receptor beta chains listed below, sequenced in a study of vaccination and CD4 T cells after COVID-19. Sequencing of DNA taken from cultured CD4+ T cells relied on the Oncomine TCR Beta short-read assay. TCRdb redid the calling of the PCR reads with MiXCR, one entry per CDR3 protein. Counted here are about 20,000 distinct CDR3 sequences, 45% to 50% occurring once; the ten biggest clones make up around 4%. No antigen has been identified for these receptors. Treatment specified: roughly 10-day PBMC culture with coronavirus spike peptide pools or control peptides (ViraFEST assay). Sequenced material: CD4+ T cells from blood, cultured in vitro, taken before SARS-CoV-2 vaccination. These receptors all come from a human donor who had recovered from COVID-19.

The rearrangement uses TRBV6-5 and TRBJ1-1; D perhaps matches TRBD1 (5 bases). The V gene's germline CDR1 is MNHEY and CDR2 SVGAGI. The CDR3 has 15 residues. The V end was cut by 0 bases, the J end by 1 base, with 9 bases between. The CDR3 DNA follows: TGTGCCAGCAGTTACTCTGGGGGGAGGAACACTGAAGCTTTCTTT. This gives the protein CASSYSGGRNTEAFF.

V and J are TRBV20-1 and TRBJ1-4; no firm D call. The CDR3 loop spans 11 amino acids. Germline V gives CDR1 DFQATT, CDR2 SNEGSKA (reference sequence). Trimming stripped 6 bases from V and 8 bases from J, with 10 bases between. The DNA for the CDR3 is TGCAGTGCCACCCCCGGAGAAAAACTGTTTTTT. Translating it yields CSATPGEKLFF.

CDR3 sequence: CASSYSGTLNTGELFF. CDR3 bases: TGTGCCAGCAGTTACTCCGGGACACTGAACACCGGGGAGCTGTTTTTT. The V gene is TRBV6-2 or TRBV6-3, the J gene TRBJ2-2, with D perhaps TRBD1 (6 bases). V lost 0 bases and J lost 1, with 9 bases in between. This CDR3 has 16 residues. CDR1 is MNHEY, CDR2 SVGEGT, per germline.

V usage is TRBV7-6 and J usage is TRBJ1-6; D gene uncertain. V was cut by 4 bases and J by 6 bases, with 13 bases left in between. This CDR3 has 15 amino acids. Per the germline V gene, CDR1 is SGHVS and CDR2 is FNYEAQ. The CDR3 reads CASSSLDGVNSPLHF. CDR3 in DNA: TGTGCCAGCAGCTCTTTGGACGGGGTTAATTCACCCCTCCACTTT.

This clonotype turned up a few times. The chain joins TRBV27 to TRBJ2-3; D unclear. V dropped 3 bases and J dropped 0 bases, with 7 bases sitting between them. CDR1 is MNHEY and CDR2 is SMNVEV in the germline V gene (reference sequence). This CDR3 is 14 amino acids long. The DNA for the CDR3 is TGTGCCAGCAGTTTCGACCGTAGCACAGATACGCAGTATTTT. This translates into CASSFDRSTDTQYF.

CDR3 loop: CASSRDIYGYTF. The CDR3 coding sequence is TGTGCCAGCAGCCGAGACATATACGGCTACACCTTC. V usage is TRBV7-2 and J usage is TRBJ1-2; D gene unclear. Trimming took off 5 bases at V and 8 bases at J, with 12 bases between the two ends. The CDR3 has 12 amino acids. Germline CDR1 is SGHTA and CDR2 is FQGNSA.

The chain has TRBV29-1 and TRBJ1-2, with 10 bases aligning to TRBD1. This CDR3 contains 15 residues. The V and J ends lost 3 bases and 6 bases, in that order; junction bases with no gene match: 10. The germline V gene has CDR1 SQVTM and CDR2 ANQGSEA. The CDR3 sequence is CSVDPRVGTGDGYTF. The CDR3 coding sequence is TGCAGCGTTGACCCAAGAGTAGGGACAGGGGATGGCTACACCTTC.

This chain connects TRBV27 to TRBJ1-3; 8 nucleotides agree with TRBD1. The CDR3 runs to 14 residues. Germline lookup yields CDR1 MNHEY and CDR2 SMNVEV (reference sequence). V was pared by 6 bases and J by 4 bases, with 5 bases of the junction left unmatched. As DNA, the CDR3 is TGTGCCAGCAGAAAGACAGGGGCAGGAAACACCATATATTTT. Translating it yields CASRKTGAGNTIYF.

Remarks on this clonotype: An end of the junction does not agree with germline; a read error may underlie this. The rearrangement uses TRBV10-3 and TRBJ2-7; D remains unclear. Germline V gene data show CDR1 as ENHRY and CDR2 as SYGVKD. The CDR3 totals 12 residues. DNA for the CDR3: TGTGCCAGCAGTCAAACGGAGAACGAGCAGTACTTC. Its translation: CASSQTENEQYF.

The V call is TRBV15, the J call TRBJ2-7; no clear D gene. The ends were cut back, 0 bases at V and 9 bases at J, with 12 bases in the middle. CDR3 length equals 13 residues. The germline V gene encodes CDR1 LNHNV and CDR2 YYDKDF (reference sequence). The DNA of the CDR3 is TGTGCCACCAGCAGAGAAAGGGAAGGAACGCAGTACTTC. Translating gives CATSREREGTQYF.

This clonotype was detected a few times. V and J are TRBV10-3 and TRBJ1-1; D is perhaps TRBD1 (5 bases). There are 14 residues in the CDR3. V lost 5 bases to trimming and J lost 3 bases, with 13 bases between them. Germline CDR1 reads ENHRY; CDR2 reads SYGVKD. CDR3 coding DNA: TGTGCCATCAGTCAAGCAGGCAGGGACACTGAAGCTTTCTTT. Protein product: CAISQAGRDTEAFF.